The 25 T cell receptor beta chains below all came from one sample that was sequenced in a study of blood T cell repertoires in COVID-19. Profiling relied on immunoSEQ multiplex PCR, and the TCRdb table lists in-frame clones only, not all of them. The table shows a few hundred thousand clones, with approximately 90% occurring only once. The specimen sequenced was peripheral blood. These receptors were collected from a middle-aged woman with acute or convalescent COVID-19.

The CDR3, as DNA: TGCGCCAGCAGCCAAGAAGTCCAGGGGGCCTACGAGCAGTACGTC. This sequence encodes CASSQEVQGAYEQYV. V gene TRBV4-1 combines with J gene TRBJ2-7; 7 bases align to TRBD1. CDR3 length: 15 amino acids. Unmatched junction bases numbered 4, after V lost 0 bases and J lost 2 bases. The germline V gene encodes CDR1 MGHRA and CDR2 YSYEKL.

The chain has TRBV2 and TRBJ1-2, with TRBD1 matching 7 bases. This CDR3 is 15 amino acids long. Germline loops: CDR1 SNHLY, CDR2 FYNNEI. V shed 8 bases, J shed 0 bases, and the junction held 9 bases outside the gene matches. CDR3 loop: CASGPGTATNYGYTF. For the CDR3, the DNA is TGTGCCAGCGGCCCCGGGACAGCCACTAACTATGGCTACACCTTC.

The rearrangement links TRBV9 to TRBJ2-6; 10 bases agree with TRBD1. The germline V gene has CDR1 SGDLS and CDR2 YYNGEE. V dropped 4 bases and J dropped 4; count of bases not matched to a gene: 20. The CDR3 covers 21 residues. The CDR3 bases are TGTGCCAGCAGCCCCCCGTTAGTTATCGGAGACAGGGGGCTCGGGGCCAACGTCCTGACTTTC. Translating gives CASSPPLVIGDRGLGANVLTF.

For the CDR3, the DNA is TGCGCCAGCAGCCAAGGGAAAGGTCAACAGCGGGCTGAAGCTTTCTTT. Amino acids: CASSQGKGQQRAEAFF. The gene calls are TRBV4-1 and TRBJ1-1, with no clear D. There are 16 residues in the CDR3. Germline loops: CDR1 MGHRA, CDR2 YSYEKL. V was cut by 1 base and J by 6 bases, with 18 bases left in between.

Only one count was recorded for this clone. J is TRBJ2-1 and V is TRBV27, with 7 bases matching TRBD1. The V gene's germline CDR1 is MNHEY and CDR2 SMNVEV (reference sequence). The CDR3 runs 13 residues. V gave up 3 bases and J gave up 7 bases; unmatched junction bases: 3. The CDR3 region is CASSFGRGNEQFF. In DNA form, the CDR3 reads TGTGCCAGCAGTTTCGGCAGGGGGAATGAGCAGTTCTTC.

The CDR3 spells CASSRDRYTEAFF. The CDR3, as DNA: TGTGCCAGCAGTAGGGACAGGTACACTGAAGCTTTCTTT. The V and J genes are TRBV6-5 and TRBJ1-1; the match to TRBD1 covers 8 bases. The CDR3 runs 13 residues. The trim removed 5 bases at V and 3 bases at J, leaving 2 bases unmatched. Germline CDR1 MNHEY, CDR2 SVGAGI.

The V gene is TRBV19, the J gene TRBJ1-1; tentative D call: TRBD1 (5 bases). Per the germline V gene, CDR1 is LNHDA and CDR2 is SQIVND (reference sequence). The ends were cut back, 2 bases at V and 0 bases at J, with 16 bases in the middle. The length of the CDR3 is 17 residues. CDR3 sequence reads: CASSIMRGGFMNTEAFF. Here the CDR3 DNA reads TGTGCCAGTAGTATAATGAGGGGAGGCTTCATGAACACTGAAGCTTTCTTT. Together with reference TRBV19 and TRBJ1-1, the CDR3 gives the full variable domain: DGGITQSPKYLFRKEGQNVTLSCEQNLNHDAMYWYRQDPGQGLRLIYYSQIVNDFQKGDIAEGYSVSREKKESFPLTVTSAQKNPTAFYLCASSIMRGGFMNTEAFFGQGTRLTVV.

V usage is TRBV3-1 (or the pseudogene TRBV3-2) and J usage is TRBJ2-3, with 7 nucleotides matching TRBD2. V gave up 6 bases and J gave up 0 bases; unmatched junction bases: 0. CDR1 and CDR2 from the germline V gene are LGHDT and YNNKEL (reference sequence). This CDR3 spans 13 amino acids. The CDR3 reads CASSSGSTDTQYF. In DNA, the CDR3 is TGTGCCAGCAGTAGCGGGAGCACAGATACGCAGTATTTT.

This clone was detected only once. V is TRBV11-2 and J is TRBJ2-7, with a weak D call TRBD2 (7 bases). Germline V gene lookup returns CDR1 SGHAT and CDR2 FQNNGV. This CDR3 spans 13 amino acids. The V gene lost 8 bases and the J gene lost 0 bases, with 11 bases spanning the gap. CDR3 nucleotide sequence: TGTGCCAGCGCGGGGGACATCTCCTACGAGCAGTACGTC. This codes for CASAGDISYEQYV.

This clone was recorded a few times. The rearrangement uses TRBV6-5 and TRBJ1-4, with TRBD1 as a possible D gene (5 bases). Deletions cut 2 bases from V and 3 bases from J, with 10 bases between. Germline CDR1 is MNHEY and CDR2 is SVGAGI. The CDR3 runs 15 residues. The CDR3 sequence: CASSYSGHSNEKLFF. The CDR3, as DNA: TGTGCCAGCAGTTACAGTGGACATTCTAATGAAAAACTGTTTTTT.

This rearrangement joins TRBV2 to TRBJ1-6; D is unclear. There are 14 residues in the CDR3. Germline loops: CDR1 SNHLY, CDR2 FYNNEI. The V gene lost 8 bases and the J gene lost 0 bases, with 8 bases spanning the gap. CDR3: CASGPSSYNSPLHF. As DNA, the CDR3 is TGTGCCAGCGGGCCAAGCTCCTATAATTCACCCCTCCACTTT.

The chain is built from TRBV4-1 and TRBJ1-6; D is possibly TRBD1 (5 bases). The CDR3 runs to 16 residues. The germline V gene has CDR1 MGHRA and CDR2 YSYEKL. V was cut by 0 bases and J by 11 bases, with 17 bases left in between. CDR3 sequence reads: CASSQDAGTQTTPLHF. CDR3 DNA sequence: TGCGCCAGCAGCCAAGATGCGGGGACCCAAACTACACCCCTCCACTTT.

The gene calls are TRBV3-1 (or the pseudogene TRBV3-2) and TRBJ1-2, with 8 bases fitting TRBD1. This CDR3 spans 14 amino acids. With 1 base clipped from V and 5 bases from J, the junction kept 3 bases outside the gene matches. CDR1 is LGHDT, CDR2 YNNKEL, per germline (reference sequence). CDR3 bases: TGTGCCAGCAGCCAAGCGGACAGGGTATATGGCTACACCTTC. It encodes CASSQADRVYGYTF.

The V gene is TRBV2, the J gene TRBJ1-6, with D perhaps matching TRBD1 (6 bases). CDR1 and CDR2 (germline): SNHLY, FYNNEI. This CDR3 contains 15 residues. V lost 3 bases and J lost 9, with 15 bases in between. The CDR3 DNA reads TGTGCCAGCAGTGATGGGCCCCAACAGGGTTCACCCCTCCACTTT. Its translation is CASSDGPQQGSPLHF.

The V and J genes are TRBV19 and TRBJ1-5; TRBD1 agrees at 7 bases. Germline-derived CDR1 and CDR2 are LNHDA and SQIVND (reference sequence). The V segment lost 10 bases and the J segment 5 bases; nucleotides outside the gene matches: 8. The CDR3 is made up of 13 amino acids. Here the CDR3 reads CATIDRADQPQHF. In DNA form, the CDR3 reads TGTGCCACCATCGACAGGGCCGATCAGCCCCAGCATTTT.

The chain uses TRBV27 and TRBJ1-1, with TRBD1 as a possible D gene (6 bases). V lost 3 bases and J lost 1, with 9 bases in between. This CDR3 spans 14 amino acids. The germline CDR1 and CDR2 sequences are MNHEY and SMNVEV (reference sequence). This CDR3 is CASSFQGTNTEAFF. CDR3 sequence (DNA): TGTGCCAGCAGTTTCCAGGGGACGAACACTGAAGCTTTCTTT.

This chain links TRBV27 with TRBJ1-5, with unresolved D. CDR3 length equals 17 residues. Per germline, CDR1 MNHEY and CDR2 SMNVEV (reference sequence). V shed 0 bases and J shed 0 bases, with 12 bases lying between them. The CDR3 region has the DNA TGTGCCAGCAGTTTATCCCCCAGACTCTATAGCAATCAGCCCCAGCATTTT. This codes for CASSLSPRLYSNQPQHF.

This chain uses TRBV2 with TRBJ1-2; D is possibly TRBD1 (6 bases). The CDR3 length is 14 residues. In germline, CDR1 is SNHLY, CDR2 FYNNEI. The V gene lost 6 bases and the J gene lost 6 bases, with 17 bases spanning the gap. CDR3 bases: TGTGCCAGCAGGAAGGGGGGGTTTAAAGATGGCTACACCTTC. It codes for CASRKGGFKDGYTF.

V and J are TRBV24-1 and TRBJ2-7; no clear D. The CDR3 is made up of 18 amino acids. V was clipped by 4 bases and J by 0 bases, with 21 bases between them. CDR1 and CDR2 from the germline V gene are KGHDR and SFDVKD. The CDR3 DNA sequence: TGTGCCACCAGTGACCACTGCGAACGCGGAAAAGCCTCCTACGAGCAGTACGTC. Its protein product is CATSDHCERGKASYEQYV.

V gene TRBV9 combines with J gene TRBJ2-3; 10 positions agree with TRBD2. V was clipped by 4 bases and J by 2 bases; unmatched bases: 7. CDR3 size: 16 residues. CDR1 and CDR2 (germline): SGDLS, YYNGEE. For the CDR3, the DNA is TGTGCCAGCAGCTCTGGTACTAGCGGGGTCACAGATACGCAGTATTTT. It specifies CASSSGTSGVTDTQYF.

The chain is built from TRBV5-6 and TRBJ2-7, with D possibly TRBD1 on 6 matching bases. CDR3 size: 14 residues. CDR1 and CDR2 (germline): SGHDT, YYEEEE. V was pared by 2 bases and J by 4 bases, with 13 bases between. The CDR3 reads CASSFLGTHYEQYV. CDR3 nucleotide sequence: TGTGCCAGCAGCTTCCTCGGGACACATTACGAGCAGTACGTC.

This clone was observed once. CDR3 sequence: CASSWATNTEAFF. In DNA, the CDR3 is TGCGCCAGCAGCTGGGCGACGAACACTGAAGCTTTCTTT. The gene calls are TRBV5-1 and TRBJ1-1; D gene unclear. The CDR3 has 13 amino acids. Germline loops: CDR1 SGHRS, CDR2 YFSETQ. Trimming shortened V by 3 bases and J by 1 base, and 7 bases separated the two germline ends. The full variable domain, its missing parts supplied by reference TRBV5-1 and TRBJ1-1, is KAGVTQTPRYLIKTRGQQVTLSCSPISGHRSVSWYQQTPGQGLQFLFEYFSETQRNKGNFPGRFSGRQFSNSRSEMNVSTLELGDSALYLCASSWATNTEAFFGQGTRLTVV.

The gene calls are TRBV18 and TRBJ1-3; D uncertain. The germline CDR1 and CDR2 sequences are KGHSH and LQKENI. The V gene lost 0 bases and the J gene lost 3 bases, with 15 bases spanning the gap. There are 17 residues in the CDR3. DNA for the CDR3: TGTGCCAGCTCACCACCGAGCGAGGTTTTTCTTGGAAACACCATATATTTT. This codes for CASSPPSEVFLGNTIYF.

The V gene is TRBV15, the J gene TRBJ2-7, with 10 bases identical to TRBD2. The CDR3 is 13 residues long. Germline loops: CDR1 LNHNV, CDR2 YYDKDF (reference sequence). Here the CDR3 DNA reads TGTGCCACCAGCAGAGATGCTAGCGGGGGCCTAATCGTC. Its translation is CATSRDASGGLIV.

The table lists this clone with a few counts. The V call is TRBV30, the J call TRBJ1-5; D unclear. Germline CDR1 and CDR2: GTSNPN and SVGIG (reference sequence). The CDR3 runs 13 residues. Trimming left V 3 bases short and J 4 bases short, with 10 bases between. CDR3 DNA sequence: TGTGCCTGGAGCTTCGACTTAAATCAGCCCCAGCATTTT. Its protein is CAWSFDLNQPQHF.